Below, one T cell receptor beta chain is given with its context. The source of the sample is a study of blood T cell repertoires in COVID-19. This CDR3 has 14 amino acids. V lost 3 bases and J lost 3, with 8 bases in between. Germline V gene lookup returns CDR1 MGHRA and CDR2 YSYEKL. Here immunoSEQ multiplex PCR was the method, and the copy in TCRdb shows in-frame clones only, minus some. Of under 450,000 clones listed, around 83% are singletons. This receptor was identified in a woman aged 45 to 65 who had recovered from COVID-19. The V gene is TRBV4-1, the J gene TRBJ2-2; D remains unclear. The sample consisted of PBMCs or T cells enriched from blood (not recorded which). The CDR3 reads CASSQRTDTGELFF. DNA for the CDR3: TGCGCCAGCAGCCAGCGAACGGACACCGGGGAGCTGTTTTTT.